The clone carrying this T cell receptor (beta chain) was seen more than once but under ten times. Its target is not known. This CDR3 spans 13 amino acids. Germline CDR1 reads MNHNY; CDR2 reads SVGAGI (reference sequence). V dropped 8 bases and J dropped 3 bases, with 13 bases sitting between them. In the PCR, 60 Vbeta and 13 Jbeta primers were used. Here immunoSEQ multiplex PCR was the method, and the copy in TCRdb shows in-frame clones only, minus some. This table has roughly 100,000 clones, around 79% appearing once. The sample comes from a study of cytomegalovirus exposure and HLA in healthy donors. Points from the study as a whole: Per published reports, the classifier diagnosed cytomegalovirus status with high specificity and sensitivity. CMV serostatus was the only recorded immune exposure for donors.

The TCR originated in a man aged 50-60 years in good health and CMV-seropositive. Sample: PBMCs. V gene TRBV6-6 combines with J gene TRBJ1-2; D is possibly TRBD1 (6 bases). This CDR3 reads CASGNRQDYGYTF. For the CDR3, the DNA is TGTGCCAGCGGCAACCGACAGGACTATGGCTACACCTTC.